The rows below give T cell receptor beta chains drawn from one sample of a study of graft-versus-host responses after intestinal transplantation. The repertoire was sequenced with immunoSEQ multiplex PCR; TCRdb's copy has only in-frame clones and lacks some. The sample records about 83,000 clones, about 89% being singletons. Their specific antigens are unknown. Source: unstimulated CD4+ T cells sorted from spleen or lymph node cells, taken before intestinal transplant. The receptors stem from a human donor who received an intestinal transplant. CDR3s include the opening cysteine and the closing phenylalanine or tryptophan. A D gene is named only where the DNA matches it firmly.

TRBJ2-4	.	TRBV6-1	TGTGCCAGCAGTGGAACGGTAGCCAAAAACATTCAGTACTTC	CASSGTVAKNIQYF
TRBJ1-4	TRBD1	TRBV9	TGTGCCAGCAGCGAACGAGGGGGCGCGACTGAAAAACTGTTTTTT	CASSERGGATEKLFF
TRBJ1-4	TRBD1	TRBV28	TGTGCCAGCAGTTTTCCGACAGGGGGCGGTGAAAAACTGTTTTTT	CASSFPTGGGEKLFF
TRBJ1-2	.	TRBV6-6	TGTGCCAGCAGTTACTCACAGGCCCCTAACTATGGCTACACCTTC	CASSYSQAPNYGYTF
TRBJ2-1	.	TRBV11-3	TGTGCCAGCAGCTTAGATTGGGAGAGCAATGAGCAGTTCTTC	CASSLDWESNEQFF
TRBJ2-4	.	TRBV5-8	TGTGCCAGCAGCTTGGAGCAGGGAGGAACAATCGGGAACATTCAGTACTTC	CASSLEQGGTIGNIQYF
TRBJ2-3	.	TRBV7-9	TGTGCCAGCAGCCGCGACACAGATACGCAGTATTTT	CASSRDTDTQYF
TRBJ1-4	.	TRBV9	TGTGCCAGCAGCGTAGGGTTGAGGGGGGGGCAGGATGAAAAACTGTTTTTT	CASSVGLRGGQDEKLFF
TRBJ2-7	TRBD2	TRBV18	TGTGCCAGCTCACCGGCTGGGGGGGTCCACGAGCAGTACTTC	CASSPAGGVHEQYF
TRBJ2-1	TRBD2	TRBV6-5	TGTGCCAGCAGTTCCTCGGGACTAGCGGGATTTGAGCAGTTCTTC	CASSSSGLAGFEQFF
TRBJ1-5	.	TRBV29-1	TGCAGCGTTCAGGGCAGTAATCAGCCCCAGCATTTT	CSVQGSNQPQHF
TRBJ2-1	.	TRBV2	TGTGCCAGCAGTGAACTGGCTAGCAGTGAGCAGTTCTTC	CASSELASSEQFF
TRBJ1-2	TRBD1	TRBV6-1	TGTGCCAGCAGTCAACGACAGGGAAGCTACACCTTC	CASSQRQGSYTF
TRBJ2-1	TRBD2	TRBV4-2	TGTGCCAGCAGCCAAAATCCAGGACTAGCGGATGAGCAGTTCTTC	CASSQNPGLADEQFF
TRBJ1-3	.	TRBV5-1	TGCGCCAGCAGCTTGTCCGGGACAAAATCTGGAAACACCATATATTTT	CASSLSGTKSGNTIYF
TRBJ2-7	TRBD1	TRBV6-5	TGTGCCAGCAGATACCGGGACAGGGGCTCCTACGAGCAGTACTTC	CASRYRDRGSYEQYF